Listed below are T cell receptor beta chains from one sample, sequenced in a study of cytomegalovirus exposure and HLA in healthy donors. TCRdb keeps only in-frame clones here, not all; method: immunoSEQ multiplex PCR. The table has 130,000 to 150,000 clones, about 80% seen once; the top ten hold 9% to 10%. Sequenced input: PBMCs. These receptors were obtained from a woman aged 55-69 years in good health and CMV-seropositive. Both conserved end residues are part of each CDR3. D genes are given only for firm matches. Size values are once, few and many counts, or a class for expanded clones, and some rows have none.

size,J,D,V,DNA,CDR3
once,TRBJ1-1,NA,TRBV29-1,TGCAGCGTTGAAAGGACAAGATCGAACACTGAAGCTTTCTTT,CSVERTRSNTEAFF
NA,TRBJ2-4,NA,TRBV9,TGTGCCAGGGAAGGGGACATTCAGTACTTC,CAREGDIQYF
NA,TRBJ1-4,NA,TRBV5-8,TGTGCCAGCAGCTTTAGCCCGAATGAAAAGCTGTTTTTT,CASSFSPNEKLFF
NA,TRBJ2-7,NA,TRBV27,TGTGCCAGCAGTTTAGGGGCACCTACGGGTGAGCAGTACTTC,CASSLGAPTGEQYF
NA,TRBJ2-5,TRBD1,TRBV6-5,TGTGCCAGCAGTTCTCTGGGGACAGAGTTTGAGACCCAGTACTTC,CASSSLGTEFETQYF
NA,TRBJ2-7,TRBD1,TRBV29-1,TGCAGCGTGCAGGGGGCATCCTACGAGCAGTACTTC,CSVQGASYEQYF
once,TRBJ2-7,NA,TRBV7-9,TGTGCCAGCAGCCCTTCTCTGGGGGGAATGATCTTC,CASSPSLGGMIF
NA,TRBJ2-5,TRBD1,TRBV4-2,TGTGCCAGCAGCCAGCCGGGACAGGGTAGGGAGACCCAGTACTTC,CASSQPGQGRETQYF
NA,TRBJ1-3,NA,TRBV2,TGTGCCAGCAGTGATATCCGCTCTGGAAACACCATATATTTT,CASSDIRSGNTIYF
NA,TRBJ1-2,NA,TRBV5-1,TGCGCCAGCAGCTCGACATCCGACTATGGCTACACCTTC,CASSSTSDYGYTF
NA,TRBJ2-7,TRBD1,TRBV29-1,TGCAGCGCCAGGGTCGGGACAGGGCTATACGAGCAGTACTTC,CSARVGTGLYEQYF
NA,TRBJ2-2,NA,TRBV10-1,TGCGCCAGCAGTTCCACGACCCGGGATCGCTGTCCCGGGGAGCTGTTTTTT,CASSSTTRDRCPGELFF
NA,TRBJ2-7,NA,TRBV28,TGTGCCAGCAGTTTAGTACAGGGGGGGTACGAGCAGTACTTC,CASSLVQGGYEQYF
NA,TRBJ2-1,NA,TRBV9,TGTGCCAGCAGCAAAGACTACGCGGATGAGCAGTTCTTC,CASSKDYADEQFF
once,TRBJ2-4,TRBD2,TRBV7-2,TGTGCCAGCAGCGGACCCCTAGCGGGAGGTCGGATTCAGTACTTC,CASSGPLAGGRIQYF
NA,TRBJ1-3,TRBD1,TRBV7-2,TGTGCCAGCAGCTACACACAGGGGGCTTGGTACACCATATATTTT,CASSYTQGAWYTIYF